The 23 T cell receptor beta chains listed next were all sequenced from one sample in a study of blood T cell repertoires in COVID-19. Profiling relied on immunoSEQ multiplex PCR, and the TCRdb table lists in-frame clones only, not all of them. The sample holds around 210,000 clones, about 78% seen once. Sequencing input: peripheral blood. All receptors come from a woman aged 70-85 years with acute or convalescent COVID-19.

The chain combines TRBV27 with TRBJ2-7; TRBD2 aligns across 14 bases. The CDR3 is 15 amino acids. From germline, CDR1 is MNHEY and CDR2 SMNVEV (reference sequence). With V trimmed by 6 bases and J by 5 bases, 6 bases remained unmatched. CDR3 coding DNA: TGTGCCAGCAGGACGGGACTAGCGGGAGTCAACGAGCAGTACTTC. Amino acids: CASRTGLAGVNEQYF.

This rearrangement joins TRBV6-4 to TRBJ2-1; 7 bases are shared with TRBD2. With V trimmed by 6 bases and J by 4 bases, 3 bases remained unmatched. Per the germline V gene, CDR1 is MRHNA and CDR2 is SNTAGT. This CDR3 spans 13 amino acids. Here the CDR3 reads CASRGSGYNEQFF. In nucleotides, the CDR3 is TGTGCCAGCAGAGGTAGCGGGTACAATGAGCAGTTCTTC.

The CDR3 loop is CASSRDFQETQYF. The DNA for the CDR3 is TGTGCCAGCAGTCGGGACTTCCAAGAGACCCAGTACTTC. The chain combines TRBV2 with TRBJ2-5; maybe TRBD2 (6 bases). The germline CDR1 and CDR2 sequences are SNHLY and FYNNEI. The CDR3 covers 13 residues. V gave up 5 bases and J gave up 1 base, with 8 bases separating them.

V usage is TRBV30 and J usage is TRBJ2-5; 8 positions match TRBD1. Unmatched junction bases numbered 4, after V lost 3 bases and J lost 1 base. The CDR3 has 14 residues. CDR1 and CDR2 (germline): GTSNPN, SVGIG (reference sequence). As DNA, the CDR3 is TGTGCCTGGAGCCCCGGGACAGGCCAAGAGACCCAGTACTTC. It yields the protein CAWSPGTGQETQYF.

This clone was seen a handful of times. The V call is TRBV11-1, the J call TRBJ1-1, with D hard to call. The CDR3 spans 13 residues. The V and J ends lost 3 bases and 1 base respectively, with 6 bases between them. From germline, CDR1 is SGHAT and CDR2 FQDESV (reference sequence). This chain's CDR3 is CASSFSENTEAFF. Written as DNA, the CDR3 is TGTGCCAGCAGCTTTTCAGAGAACACTGAAGCTTTCTTT.

The chain recombines TRBV21-1 with TRBJ2-7; the D call of TRBD1 is as the table states it, not checked on the DNA. TRBV21-1 is deemed a pseudogene. There are 19 residues in the CDR3. CDR3 sequence (DNA): TGTGCCAGCAGCAAAGAAGAATTGGTACCCGGGACAGGGGACTACGAGCAGTACTTC. As protein: CASSKEELVPGTGDYEQYF.

DNA of the CDR3: TGTGCCATCAGTGGGACAGAAAATGAAAAACTGTTTTTT. Translating gives CAISGTENEKLFF. The chain has TRBV10-3 and TRBJ1-4; tentative D call: TRBD1 (6 bases). CDR3 size: 13 residues. From germline, CDR1 is ENHRY and CDR2 SYGVKD. Trimming removed 4 bases from V and 5 bases from J, with 8 bases in between.

V usage is TRBV5-3 and J usage is TRBJ1-2; TRBD1 agrees at 8 bases. TRBV5-3 is identified as an open reading frame with a role that is uncertain. The CDR3 extends over 16 amino acids. Trimming at V came to 4 bases and at J to 4 bases, leaving 12 bases not matched to a gene. The CDR3 loop reads CARSTRTGREGYGYTF. The CDR3, as DNA: TGTGCCAGAAGCACGCGGACAGGGAGGGAGGGCTATGGCTACACCTTC.

This clone was counted once. The rearrangement uses TRBV7-3 and TRBJ2-2; 11 nucleotides align to TRBD2. Germline CDR1 is SGHTA and CDR2 is FQGTGA. V lost 2 bases and J lost 3; bases outside the gene matches: 11. The CDR3 has 19 amino acids. This CDR3 reads CASSLLVAGGPKDTGELFF. CDR3 DNA sequence: TGTGCCAGCAGCTTATTAGTAGCGGGAGGGCCCAAGGACACCGGGGAGCTGTTTTTT.

This sequence joins TRBV6-5 and TRBJ1-1; 7 bases are shared with TRBD1. CDR1 MNHEY and CDR2 SVGAGI come from the germline V gene. V lost 0 bases and J lost 1; bases outside the gene matches: 2. The CDR3 contains 15 residues. The CDR3 spells CASSYSRGPNTEAFF. CDR3 in DNA: TGTGCCAGCAGTTACTCGAGGGGGCCGAACACTGAAGCTTTCTTT.

This chain uses TRBV12-3 or TRBV12-4 with TRBJ1-1, with D uncertain. The CDR3 is 12 residues long. The V end was cut by 3 bases, the J end by 3 bases, with 5 bases between. The CDR3 DNA reads as TGTGCCAGCAGTTTGAGGTACACTGAAGCTTTCTTT. This gives the protein CASSLRYTEAFF.

This clone was picked up a small number of times. J is TRBJ2-1 and V is TRBV29-1, with 7 bases identical to TRBD1. The CDR3 has 16 residues. CDR1 is SQVTM and CDR2 is ANQGSEA in the germline V gene. Germline trimming cut 6 bases from V and 1 base from J; bases unmatched to any gene: 12. CDR3 amino acids: CSVARTGDLSYNEQFF. CDR3 DNA sequence: TGCAGCGTGGCCAGGACAGGAGATTTATCCTACAATGAGCAGTTCTTC.

The chain joins TRBV19 to TRBJ2-6; TRBD1 might be the D (6 bases). The CDR3 loop spans 16 amino acids. V was pared by 7 bases and J by 0 bases, with 13 bases between. Germline CDR1 LNHDA, CDR2 SQIVND (reference sequence). The CDR3 DNA sequence: TGTGCCAGTAAGAGACAGGCGAGCTCTGGGGCCAACGTCCTGACTTTC. Amino acids: CASKRQASSGANVLTF.

This chain joins TRBV9 and TRBJ2-5, with D maybe TRBD2 (5 bases). This CDR3 has 13 amino acids. In germline, CDR1 is SGDLS, CDR2 YYNGEE. The V and J ends lost 0 bases and 4 bases respectively, with 7 bases between them. The CDR3 here is CASSVGAGETQYF. The CDR3 DNA sequence: TGTGCCAGCAGCGTAGGGGCGGGAGAGACCCAGTACTTC.

The V gene is TRBV6-5, the J gene TRBJ2-5; TRBD1 matches at 11 bases. The germline V gene has CDR1 MNHEY and CDR2 SVGAGI. This CDR3 spans 14 amino acids. V was pared by 8 bases and J by 5 bases, with 7 bases of the junction left unmatched. CDR3 sequence (DNA): TGTGCCAGCGGACAGGGGGCACTAAGCGAGACCCAGTACTTC. This sequence encodes CASGQGALSETQYF.

The rearrangement joins TRBV28 to TRBJ1-2; tentatively, D is TRBD1 (5 bases). The CDR3 totals 16 residues. With 5 bases removed from V and 7 bases from J, the gap between germline ends came to 23 bases. Germline CDR1 MDHEN, CDR2 SYDVKM. CDR3 amino acids: CASSVEGALGLTGYTF. Written as DNA, the CDR3 is TGTGCCAGCAGTGTAGAAGGGGCGCTTGGTTTAACTGGCTACACCTTC.

This rearrangement joins TRBV7-2 to TRBJ2-5, with D possibly matching TRBD2 (5 bases). The CDR3 consists of 14 residues. V was trimmed by 6 bases and J by 1 base, leaving 12 bases between them. Germline V gene lookup returns CDR1 SGHTA and CDR2 FQGNSA. The CDR3 loop reads CASSPTTIQETQYF. The CDR3 coding sequence is TGTGCCAGCAGTCCAACGACTATCCAAGAGACCCAGTACTTC. The whole variable domain, filled in from reference TRBV7-2 and TRBJ2-5, reads GAGVSQSPSNKVTEKGKDVELRCDPISGHTALYWYRQSLGQGLEFLIYFQGNSAPDKSGLPSDRFSAERTGGSVSTLTIQRTQQEDSAVYLCASSPTTIQETQYFGPGTRLLVL.

This clone appeared a single time. The chain recombines TRBV7-9 with TRBJ1-6; possibly TRBD1 for D (5 bases). V lost 1 base to trimming and J lost 6 bases, with 13 bases between them. The CDR3 is 16 residues long. Germline CDR1 reads SEHNR; CDR2 reads FQNEAQ (reference sequence). This chain's CDR3 is CASSLGPGFINSPLHF. Here the CDR3 DNA reads TGTGCCAGCAGCTTAGGTCCAGGGTTTATTAATTCACCCCTCCACTTT.

This chain connects TRBV4-1 to TRBJ2-7; 10 nucleotides agree with TRBD2. The V and J ends lost 4 bases and 5 bases, in that order; junction bases with no gene match: 14. Germline V gene sequence: CDR1 MGHRA, CDR2 YSYEKL. CDR3 length: 17 residues. In nucleotides, the CDR3 is TGCGCCAGCAGCCGTGGGGATGGGCTAGCGGGAGTCGACGAGCAGTACTTC. It specifies CASSRGDGLAGVDEQYF.

Details on this clone: Other DNA sequences in the sample encode the same CDR3. The chain couples TRBV5-1 to TRBJ2-7; 11 nucleotides align to TRBD2. Germline V lookup: CDR1 SGHRS, CDR2 YFSETQ. J gave up 3 bases and V 4 bases, and 6 bases lay outside the gene matches. This CDR3 region has 15 residues. The CDR3, as DNA: TGCGCCAGCAGCCCAGGGACTAGCGGTATCTACGAGCAGTACTTC. It translates to CASSPGTSGIYEQYF.

This clone has only a few counts. The chain joins TRBV10-1 to TRBJ1-4; D not resolved. This CDR3 has 15 residues. With 0 bases removed from V and 2 bases from J, the gap between germline ends came to 7 bases. CDR1 is WNHNN, CDR2 SYGVQD, per germline (reference sequence). The CDR3 DNA follows: TGCGCCAGCAGTGAGTCGCACAATACTAATGAAAAACTGTTTTTT. Protein sequence: CASSESHNTNEKLFF.

This clone was detected a few times. V usage is TRBV28 and J usage is TRBJ2-2; weak D call: TRBD1 (5 bases). This CDR3 contains 16 residues. Trimming took 4 bases from V and 2 from J, leaving 14 bases between them. The V gene's germline CDR1 is MDHEN and CDR2 SYDVKM. This CDR3 is CASSSAIDSNTGELFF. The DNA for the CDR3 is TGTGCCAGCAGTTCAGCGATCGACAGTAACACCGGGGAGCTGTTTTTT. Based on the CDR3 plus reference TRBV28 and TRBJ2-2, the full variable domain is DVKVTQSSRYLVKRTGEKVFLECVQDMDHENMFWYRQDPGLGLRLIYFSYDVKMKEKGDIPEGYSVSREKKERFSLILESASTNQTSMYLCASSSAIDSNTGELFFGEGSRLTVL.

This clone occurred once. The CDR3 region has the DNA TGTGCCACCAGCAGCCCCGATGACAGGTTCACTGAAGCTTTCTTT. Its translation: CATSSPDDRFTEAFF. The chain couples TRBV15 to TRBJ1-1, with D perhaps TRBD1 (6 bases). The V gene lost 3 bases and the J gene lost 4 bases, with 15 bases spanning the gap. There are 15 residues in the CDR3. The germline gives CDR1 LNHNV, CDR2 YYDKDF (reference sequence).